This T cell receptor (beta chain) was sequenced for a study of cytomegalovirus exposure and HLA in healthy donors. Generated by immunoSEQ multiplex PCR, the TCRdb table keeps only in-frame clones and is missing some. The table lists 35,000 to 50,000 clones, about 93% of them singletons. The CDR3 contains 17 residues. From germline, CDR1 is SGHNT and CDR2 YYREEE (reference sequence). The V segment lost 0 bases and the J segment 0 bases; nucleotides outside the gene matches: 5. The TCR was taken from a man between 18 and 29 years old in good health and CMV-seronegative. This rearrangement joins TRBV5-4 to TRBJ2-3; 9 bases align to TRBD2. What was sequenced was PBMCs. The CDR3 sequence is CASSLGALAGSTDTQYF. The DNA for the CDR3 is TGTGCCAGCAGCTTGGGGGCACTAGCGGGTAGCACAGATACGCAGTATTTT.